This T cell receptor beta chain was identified during a study of cytomegalovirus exposure and HLA in healthy donors. V shed 7 bases, J shed 2 bases, and the junction held 5 bases outside the gene matches. Germline CDR1 and CDR2: MNHEY and SVGAGI. This CDR3 spans 15 amino acids. Vbeta (60) and Jbeta (13) primers were used in the PCR. Sequencing was performed with immunoSEQ multiplex PCR; in TCRdb, only in-frame clones are kept and a portion is missing. This sample has about 82,000 clones, with around 77% found just once. This sequence originates from a man aged 45-65 years in good health and CMV-seronegative. Input material: PBMCs. The chain uses TRBV6-5 and TRBJ2-1, with TRBD2 matching over 10 bases. The CDR3: CASTEAGGTYNEQFF. DNA of the CDR3: TGTGCCAGCACCGAAGCGGGGGGGACCTACAATGAGCAGTTCTTC.